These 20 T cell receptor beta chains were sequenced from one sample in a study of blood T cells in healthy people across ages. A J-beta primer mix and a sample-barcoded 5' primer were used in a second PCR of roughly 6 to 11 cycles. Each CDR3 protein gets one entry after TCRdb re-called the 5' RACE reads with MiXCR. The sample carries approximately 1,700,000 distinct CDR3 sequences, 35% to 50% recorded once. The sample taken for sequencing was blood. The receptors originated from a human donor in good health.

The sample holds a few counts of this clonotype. The DNA for the CDR3 is TGTGCCAGCAGTTGGTCAGGGGGGACCCAGTACTTC. Its translation is CASSWSGGTQYF. The genes are TRBV27 and TRBJ2-5; TRBD1 agrees at 7 bases. The CDR3 runs to 12 residues. Trimming at V came to 4 bases and at J to 7 bases, leaving 3 bases not matched to a gene. The germline CDR1 and CDR2 sequences are MNHEY and SMNVEV (reference sequence).

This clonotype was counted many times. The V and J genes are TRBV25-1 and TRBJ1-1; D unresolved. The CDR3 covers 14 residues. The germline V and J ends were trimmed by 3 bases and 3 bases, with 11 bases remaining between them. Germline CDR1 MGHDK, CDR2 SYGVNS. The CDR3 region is CASSDGGIDTEAFF. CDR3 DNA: TGTGCCAGCAGTGACGGTGGAATTGACACTGAAGCTTTCTTT.

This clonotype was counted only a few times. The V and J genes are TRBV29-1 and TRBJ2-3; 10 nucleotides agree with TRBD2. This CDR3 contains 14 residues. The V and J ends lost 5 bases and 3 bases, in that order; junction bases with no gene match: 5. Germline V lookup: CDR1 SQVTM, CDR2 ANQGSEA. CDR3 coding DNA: TGCAGCGTTTTACTAGCGGGGTTAACAGATACGCAGTATTTT. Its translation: CSVLLAGLTDTQYF.

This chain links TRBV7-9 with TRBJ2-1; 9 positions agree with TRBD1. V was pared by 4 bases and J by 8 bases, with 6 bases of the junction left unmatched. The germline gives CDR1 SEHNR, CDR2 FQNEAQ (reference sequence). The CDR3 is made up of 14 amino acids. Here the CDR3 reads CASSWGQGSHEQFF. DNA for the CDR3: TGTGCCAGCAGCTGGGGACAGGGTAGCCATGAGCAGTTCTTC.

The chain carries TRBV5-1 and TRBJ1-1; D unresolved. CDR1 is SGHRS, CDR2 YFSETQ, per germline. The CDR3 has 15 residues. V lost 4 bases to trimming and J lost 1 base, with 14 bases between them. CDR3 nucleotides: TGCGCCAGCAGCCTATACACTGATGGGAACACTGAAGCTTTCTTT. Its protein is CASSLYTDGNTEAFF.

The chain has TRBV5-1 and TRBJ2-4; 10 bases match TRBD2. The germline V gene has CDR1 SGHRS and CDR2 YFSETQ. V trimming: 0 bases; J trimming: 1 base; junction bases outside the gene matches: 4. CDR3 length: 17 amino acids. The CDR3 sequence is CASSLEGSGGAKNIQYF. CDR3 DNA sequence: TGCGCCAGCAGCTTGGAGGGTAGCGGGGGGGCCAAAAACATTCAGTACTTC.

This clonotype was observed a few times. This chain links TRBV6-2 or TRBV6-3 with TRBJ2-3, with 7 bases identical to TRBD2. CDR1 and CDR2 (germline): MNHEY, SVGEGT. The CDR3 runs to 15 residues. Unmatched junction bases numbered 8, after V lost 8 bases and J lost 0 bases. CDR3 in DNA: TGTGCCAGCCGCGATCGAGCGGGGAGCACAGATACGCAGTATTTT. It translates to CASRDRAGSTDTQYF.

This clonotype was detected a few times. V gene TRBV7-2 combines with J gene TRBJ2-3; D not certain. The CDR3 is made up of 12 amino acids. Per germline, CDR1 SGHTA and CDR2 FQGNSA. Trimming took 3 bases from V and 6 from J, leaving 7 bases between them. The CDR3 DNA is TGTGCCAGCAGCTTTAACTTGGATACGCAGTATTTT. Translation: CASSFNLDTQYF.

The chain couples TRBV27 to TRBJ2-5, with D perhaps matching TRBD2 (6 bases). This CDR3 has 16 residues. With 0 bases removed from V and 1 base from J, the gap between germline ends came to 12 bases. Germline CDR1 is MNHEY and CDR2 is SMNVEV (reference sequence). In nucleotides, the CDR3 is TGTGCCAGCAGTTTATCTCCGGGACTCTCCCAAGAGACCCAGTACTTC. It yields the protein CASSLSPGLSQETQYF.

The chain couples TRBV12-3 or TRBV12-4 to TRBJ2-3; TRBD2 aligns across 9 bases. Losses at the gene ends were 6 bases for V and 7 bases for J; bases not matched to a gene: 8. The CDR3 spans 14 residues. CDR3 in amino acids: CASRSGTSRNTQYF. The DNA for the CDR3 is TGTGCCAGCAGGTCCGGGACTAGCCGAAATACGCAGTATTTT.

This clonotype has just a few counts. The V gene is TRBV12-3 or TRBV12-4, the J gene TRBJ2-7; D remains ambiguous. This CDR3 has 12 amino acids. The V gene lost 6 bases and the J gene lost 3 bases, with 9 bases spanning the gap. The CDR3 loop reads CASSPHDYEQYF. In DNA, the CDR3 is TGTGCCAGCAGCCCTCACGACTACGAGCAGTACTTC.

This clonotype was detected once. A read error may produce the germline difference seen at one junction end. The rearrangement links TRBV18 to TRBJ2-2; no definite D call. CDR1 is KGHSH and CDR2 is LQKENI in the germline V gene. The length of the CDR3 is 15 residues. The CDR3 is CASTPNPGNTGELFF. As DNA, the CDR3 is TGTGCCAGCACACCTAATCCAGGGAACACCGGGGAGCTGTTTTTT.

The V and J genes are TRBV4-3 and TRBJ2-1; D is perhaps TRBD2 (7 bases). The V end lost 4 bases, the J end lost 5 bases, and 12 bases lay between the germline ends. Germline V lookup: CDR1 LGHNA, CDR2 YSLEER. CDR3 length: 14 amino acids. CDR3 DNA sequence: TGCGCCAGCAGCCCGGGGGCGGGGGACAATGAGCAGTTCTTC. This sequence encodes CASSPGAGDNEQFF.

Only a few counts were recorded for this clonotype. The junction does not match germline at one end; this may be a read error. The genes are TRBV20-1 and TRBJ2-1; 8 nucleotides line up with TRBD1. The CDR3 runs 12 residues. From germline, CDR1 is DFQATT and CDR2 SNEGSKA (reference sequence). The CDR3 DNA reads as TGCAGTACCCAGGGGGCCTACGATGAGCAGTTCTTC. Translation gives CSTQGAYDEQFF.

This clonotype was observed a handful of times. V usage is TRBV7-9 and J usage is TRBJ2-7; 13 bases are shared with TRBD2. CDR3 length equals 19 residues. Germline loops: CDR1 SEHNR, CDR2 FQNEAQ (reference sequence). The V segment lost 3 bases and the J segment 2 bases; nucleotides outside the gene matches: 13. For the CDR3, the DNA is TGTGCCAGCAGCTTGAGGACTAGCGGGGGATTGGGAGTCGCCTACGAGCAGTACTTC. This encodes CASSLRTSGGLGVAYEQYF.

The CDR3 nucleotides read TGTGCCAGCAGCTTGGCCATTGGTAGCGCAGATACGCAGTATTTT. Residues: CASSLAIGSADTQYF. This sequence joins TRBV5-5 and TRBJ2-3; perhaps TRBD2 as D (5 bases). Between the trimmed V and J ends, which lost 0 bases and 4 bases, there was a span of 12 bases. The length of the CDR3 is 15 residues. Germline V gives CDR1 SGHKS, CDR2 YYEKEE (reference sequence).

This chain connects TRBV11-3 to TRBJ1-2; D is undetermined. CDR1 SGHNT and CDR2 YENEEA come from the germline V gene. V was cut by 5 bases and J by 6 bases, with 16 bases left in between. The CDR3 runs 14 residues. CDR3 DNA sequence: TGTGCCAGCAGCACATCGGGTCTTTGGCATGGCTACACCTTC. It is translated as CASSTSGLWHGYTF.

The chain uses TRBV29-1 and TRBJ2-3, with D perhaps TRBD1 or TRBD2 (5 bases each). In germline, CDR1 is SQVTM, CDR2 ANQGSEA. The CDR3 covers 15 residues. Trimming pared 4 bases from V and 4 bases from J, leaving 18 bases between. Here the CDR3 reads CSVGGGRVSSDTQYF. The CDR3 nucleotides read TGCAGCGTTGGTGGGGGTAGGGTTTCCTCAGATACGCAGTATTTT.

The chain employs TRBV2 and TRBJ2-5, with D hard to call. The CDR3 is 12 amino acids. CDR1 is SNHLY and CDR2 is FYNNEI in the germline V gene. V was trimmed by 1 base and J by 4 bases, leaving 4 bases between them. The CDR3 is CASSEVSETQYF. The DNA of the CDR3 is TGTGCCAGCAGTGAAGTGTCAGAGACCCAGTACTTC.

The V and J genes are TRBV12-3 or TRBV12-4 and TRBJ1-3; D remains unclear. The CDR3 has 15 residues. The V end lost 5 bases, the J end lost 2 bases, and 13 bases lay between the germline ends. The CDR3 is CASSPRMITGNTIYF. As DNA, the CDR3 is TGTGCCAGCAGTCCGAGGATGATTACTGGAAACACCATATATTTT.